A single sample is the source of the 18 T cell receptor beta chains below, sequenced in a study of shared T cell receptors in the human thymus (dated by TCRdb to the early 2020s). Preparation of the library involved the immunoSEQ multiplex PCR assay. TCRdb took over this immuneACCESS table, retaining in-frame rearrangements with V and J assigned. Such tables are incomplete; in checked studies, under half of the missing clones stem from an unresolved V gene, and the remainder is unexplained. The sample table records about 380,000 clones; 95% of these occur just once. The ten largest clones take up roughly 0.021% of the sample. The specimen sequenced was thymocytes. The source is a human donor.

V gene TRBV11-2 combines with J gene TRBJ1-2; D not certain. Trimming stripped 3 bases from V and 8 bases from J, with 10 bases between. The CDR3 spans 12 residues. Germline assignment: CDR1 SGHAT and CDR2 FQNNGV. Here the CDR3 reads CASSFGRRGYTF. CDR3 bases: TGTGCCAGCAGCTTCGGCCGCCGAGGCTACACCTTC.

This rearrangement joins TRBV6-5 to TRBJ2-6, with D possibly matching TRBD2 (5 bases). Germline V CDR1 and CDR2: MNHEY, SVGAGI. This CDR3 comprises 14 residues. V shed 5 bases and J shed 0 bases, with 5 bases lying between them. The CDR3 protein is CASSRDSGANVLTF. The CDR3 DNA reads TGTGCCAGCAGTCGGGACTCTGGGGCCAACGTCCTGACTTTC.

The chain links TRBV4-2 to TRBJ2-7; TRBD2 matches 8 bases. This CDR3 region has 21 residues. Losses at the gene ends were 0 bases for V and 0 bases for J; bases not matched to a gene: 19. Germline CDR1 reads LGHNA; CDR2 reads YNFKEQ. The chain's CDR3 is CASSQDRGVLRERENSYEQYF. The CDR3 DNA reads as TGTGCCAGCAGCCAAGATCGCGGGGTCCTACGAGAGCGGGAGAACTCCTACGAGCAGTACTTC.

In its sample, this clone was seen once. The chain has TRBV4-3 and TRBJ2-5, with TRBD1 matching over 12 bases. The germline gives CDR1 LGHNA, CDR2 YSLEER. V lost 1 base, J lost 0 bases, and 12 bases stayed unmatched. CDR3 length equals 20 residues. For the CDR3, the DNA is TGCGCCAGCAGCCAAGCCCGGGACAGGGGGCGAATCCGGTACCAAGAGACCCAGTACTTC. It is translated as CASSQARDRGRIRYQETQYF.

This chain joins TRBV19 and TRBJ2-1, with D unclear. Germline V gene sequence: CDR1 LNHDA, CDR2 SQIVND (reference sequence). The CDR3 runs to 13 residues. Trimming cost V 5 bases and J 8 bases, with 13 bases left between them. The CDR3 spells CASSWDRLDEQFF. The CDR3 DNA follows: TGTGCCAGTAGTTGGGATCGTCTTGATGAGCAGTTCTTC.

The CDR3 here is CASSPPDGGEEKLFF. The CDR3 DNA sequence: TGTGCCAGCAGCCCCCCCGATGGGGGCGAAGAAAAACTGTTTTTT. This chain joins TRBV5-6 and TRBJ1-4; D may be TRBD1 (6 bases). The CDR3 consists of 15 residues. The V end was cut by 4 bases, the J end by 8 bases, with 18 bases between. Germline assignment: CDR1 SGHDT and CDR2 YYEEEE.

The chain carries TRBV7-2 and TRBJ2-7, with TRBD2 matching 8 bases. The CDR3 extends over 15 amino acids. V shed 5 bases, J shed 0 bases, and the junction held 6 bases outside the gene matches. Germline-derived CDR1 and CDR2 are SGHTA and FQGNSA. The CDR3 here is CASSRRGRSSYEQYF. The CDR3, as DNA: TGTGCCAGCAGCCGCCGCGGGAGGTCCTCCTACGAGCAGTACTTC.

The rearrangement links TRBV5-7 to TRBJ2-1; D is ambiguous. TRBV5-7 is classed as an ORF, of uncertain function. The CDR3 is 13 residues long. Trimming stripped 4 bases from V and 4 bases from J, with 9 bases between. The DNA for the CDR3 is TGTGCCAGCAGCCCCCGGTGGTACAATGAGCAGTTCTTC. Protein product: CASSPRWYNEQFF.

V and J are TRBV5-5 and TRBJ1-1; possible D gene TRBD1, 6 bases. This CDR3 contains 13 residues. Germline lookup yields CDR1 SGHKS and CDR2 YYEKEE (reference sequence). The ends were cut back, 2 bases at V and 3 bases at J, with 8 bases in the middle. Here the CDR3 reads CASSLGQYTEAFF. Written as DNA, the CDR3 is TGTGCCAGCAGCTTAGGACAGTACACTGAAGCTTTCTTT. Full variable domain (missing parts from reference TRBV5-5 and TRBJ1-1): DAGVTQSPTHLIKTRGQQVTLRCSPISGHKSVSWYQQVLGQGPQFIFQYYEKEERGRGNFPDRFSARQFPNYSSELNVNALLLGDSALYLCASSLGQYTEAFFGQGTRLTVV.

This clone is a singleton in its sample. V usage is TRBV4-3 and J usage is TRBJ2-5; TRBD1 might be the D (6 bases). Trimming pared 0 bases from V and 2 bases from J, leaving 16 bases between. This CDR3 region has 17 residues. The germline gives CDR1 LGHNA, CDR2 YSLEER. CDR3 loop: CASSQDRPGVEQETQYF. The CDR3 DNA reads TGCGCCAGCAGCCAAGATCGGCCAGGGGTTGAGCAAGAGACCCAGTACTTC.

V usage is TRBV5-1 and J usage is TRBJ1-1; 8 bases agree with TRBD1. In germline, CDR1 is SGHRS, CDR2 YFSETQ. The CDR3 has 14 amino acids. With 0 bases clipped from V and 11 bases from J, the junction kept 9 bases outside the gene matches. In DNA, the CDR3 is TGCGCCAGCAGCTTGGATCGACAGGGGAAGTCGGCTTTCTTT. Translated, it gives CASSLDRQGKSAFF.

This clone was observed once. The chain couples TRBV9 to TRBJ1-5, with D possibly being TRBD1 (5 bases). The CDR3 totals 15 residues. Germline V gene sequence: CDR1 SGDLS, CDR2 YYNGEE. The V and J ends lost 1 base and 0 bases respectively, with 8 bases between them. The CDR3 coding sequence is TGTGCCAGCAGCGTAACGGGGGGTAGCAATCAGCCCCAGCATTTT. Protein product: CASSVTGGSNQPQHF.

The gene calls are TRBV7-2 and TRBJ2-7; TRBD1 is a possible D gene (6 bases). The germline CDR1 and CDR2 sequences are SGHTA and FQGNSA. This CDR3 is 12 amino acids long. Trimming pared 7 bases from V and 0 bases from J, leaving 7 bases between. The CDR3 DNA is TGTGCCAGCACGGACAGCTCCTACGAGCAGTACTTC. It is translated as CASTDSSYEQYF. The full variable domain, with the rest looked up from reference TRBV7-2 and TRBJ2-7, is GAGVSQSPSNKVTEKGKDVELRCDPISGHTALYWYRQSLGQGLEFLIYFQGNSAPDKSGLPSDRFSAERTGGSVSTLTIQRTQQEDSAVYLCASTDSSYEQYFGPGTRLTVT.

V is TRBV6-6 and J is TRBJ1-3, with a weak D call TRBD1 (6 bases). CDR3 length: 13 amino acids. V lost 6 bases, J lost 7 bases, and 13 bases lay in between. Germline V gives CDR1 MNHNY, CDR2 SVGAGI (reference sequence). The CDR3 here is CASSASDRNTIYF. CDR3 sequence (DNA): TGTGCCAGCAGCGCCAGTGACAGGAACACCATATATTTT.

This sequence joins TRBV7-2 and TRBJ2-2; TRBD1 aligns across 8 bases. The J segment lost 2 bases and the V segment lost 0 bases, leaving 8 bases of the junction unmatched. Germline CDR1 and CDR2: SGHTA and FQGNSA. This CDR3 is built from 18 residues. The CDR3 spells CASSLALVQGANTGELFF. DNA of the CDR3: TGTGCCAGCAGCTTAGCCCTGGTTCAGGGGGCTAACACCGGGGAGCTGTTTTTT.

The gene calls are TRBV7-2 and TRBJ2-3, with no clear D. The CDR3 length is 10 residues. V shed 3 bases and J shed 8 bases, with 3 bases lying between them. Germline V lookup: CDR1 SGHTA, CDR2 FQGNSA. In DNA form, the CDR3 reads TGTGCCAGCAGCTTGGGTACGCAGTATTTT. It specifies CASSLGTQYF.

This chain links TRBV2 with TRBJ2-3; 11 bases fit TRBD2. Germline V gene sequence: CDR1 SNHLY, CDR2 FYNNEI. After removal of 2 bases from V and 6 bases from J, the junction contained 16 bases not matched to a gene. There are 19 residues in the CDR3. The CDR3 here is CASSERVGLAGGLADTQYF. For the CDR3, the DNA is TGTGCCAGCAGTGAAAGGGTTGGGCTAGCGGGAGGCTTGGCGGATACGCAGTATTTT.

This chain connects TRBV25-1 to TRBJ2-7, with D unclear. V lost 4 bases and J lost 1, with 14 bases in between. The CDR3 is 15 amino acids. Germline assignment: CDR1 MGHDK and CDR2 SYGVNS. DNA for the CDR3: TGTGCCAGCAGTGGGGGTGAGAAGGGATCCTACGAGCAGTACTTC. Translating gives CASSGGEKGSYEQYF.